This T cell receptor beta chain was sequenced in a study of blood T cell repertoires in COVID-19. Clones were read by immunoSEQ multiplex PCR, and TCRdb kept only the in-frame ones, dropping some. This sample has about 140,000 clones, with roughly nine tenths found just once. This sequence originates from an older woman with active COVID-19. The sample was peripheral blood.

CDR3: CASSNPGQANTEAFF. The CDR3, as DNA: TGTGCCAGCAGTAACCCGGGACAGGCGAACACTGAAGCTTTCTTT. The chain recombines TRBV6-5 with TRBJ1-1, with 8 bases matching TRBD1. V was pared by 5 bases and J by 1 base, with 6 bases of the junction left unmatched. CDR1 and CDR2 (germline): MNHEY, SVGAGI. The CDR3 sequence is 15 residues long.